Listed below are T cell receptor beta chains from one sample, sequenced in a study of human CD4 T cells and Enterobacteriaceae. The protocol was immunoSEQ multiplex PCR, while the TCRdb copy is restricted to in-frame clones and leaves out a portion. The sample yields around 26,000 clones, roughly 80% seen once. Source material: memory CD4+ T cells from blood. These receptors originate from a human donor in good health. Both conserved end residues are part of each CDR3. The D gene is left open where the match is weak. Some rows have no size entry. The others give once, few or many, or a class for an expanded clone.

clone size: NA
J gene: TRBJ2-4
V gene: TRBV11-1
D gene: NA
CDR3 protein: CASSLGIRGGQNIQYF
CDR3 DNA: TGTGCCAGCAGCTTAGGGATCCGAGGTGGCCAAAACATTCAGTACTTC

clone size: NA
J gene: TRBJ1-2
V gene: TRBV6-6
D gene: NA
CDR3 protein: CASSYSNPTLDGYTF
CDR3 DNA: TGTGCCAGCAGTTACTCGAATCCGACACTGGATGGCTACACCTTC

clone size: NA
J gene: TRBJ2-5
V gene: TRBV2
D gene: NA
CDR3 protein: CASSATPSETQYF
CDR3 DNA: TGTGCCAGCAGTGCTACTCCCTCGGAGACCCAGTACTTC

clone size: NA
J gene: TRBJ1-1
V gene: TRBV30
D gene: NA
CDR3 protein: CAWSVRGARAEAFF
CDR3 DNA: TGTGCCTGGAGTGTACGGGGGGCGAGGGCTGAAGCTTTCTTT

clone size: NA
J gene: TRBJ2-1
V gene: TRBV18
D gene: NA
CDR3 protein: CASNGGGAYSYNEQFF
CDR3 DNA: TGTGCCAGCAACGGTGGGGGGGCCTACTCCTACAATGAGCAGTTCTTC

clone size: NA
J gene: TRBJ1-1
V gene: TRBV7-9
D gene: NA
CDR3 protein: CASSPGAGGADTEAFF
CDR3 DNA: TGTGCCAGCAGCCCAGGCGCCGGGGGGGCGGACACTGAAGCTTTCTTT

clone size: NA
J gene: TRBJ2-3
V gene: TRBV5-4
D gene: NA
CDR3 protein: CASSPTTGNTQYF
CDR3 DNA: TGTGCCAGCAGTCCGACAACGGGGAATACGCAGTATTTT

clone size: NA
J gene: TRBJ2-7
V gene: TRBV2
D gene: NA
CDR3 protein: CASHLETGGYEQYF
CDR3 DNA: TGTGCCAGCCACTTAGAGACTGGGGGCTACGAGCAGTACTTC

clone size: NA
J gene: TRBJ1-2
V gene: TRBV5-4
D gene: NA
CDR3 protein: CASSSATGRGGYTF
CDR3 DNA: TGTGCCAGCAGCTCGGCTACAGGGAGGGGAGGCTACACCTTC

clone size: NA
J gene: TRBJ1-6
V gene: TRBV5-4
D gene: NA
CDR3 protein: CASSVGLEWNSPLHF
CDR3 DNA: TGTGCCAGCAGCGTGGGACTGGAGTGGAATTCACCCCTCCACTTT

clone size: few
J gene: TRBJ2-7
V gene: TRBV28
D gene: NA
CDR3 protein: CASRRQKSSYEQYF
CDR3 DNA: TGTGCCAGCAGAAGACAGAAGAGCTCCTACGAGCAGTACTTC

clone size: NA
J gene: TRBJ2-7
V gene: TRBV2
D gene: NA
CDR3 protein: CASSVSRSYEQYF
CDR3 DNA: TGTGCCAGCAGTGTAAGCAGGAGCTACGAGCAGTACTTC

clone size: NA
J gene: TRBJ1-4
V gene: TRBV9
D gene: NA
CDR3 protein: CASSPYSSNEKLFF
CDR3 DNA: TGTGCCAGCAGCCCTTACTCCTCTAATGAAAAACTGTTTTTT

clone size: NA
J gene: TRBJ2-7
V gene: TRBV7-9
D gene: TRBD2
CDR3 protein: CASSSRTSGRAEQYF
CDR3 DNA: TGTGCCAGCAGCTCCCGGACTAGCGGCAGAGCGGAGCAGTACTTC

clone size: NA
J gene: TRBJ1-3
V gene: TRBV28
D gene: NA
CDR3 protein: CASSLSWNSGNTIYF
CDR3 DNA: TGTGCCAGCAGTTTATCCTGGAACTCTGGAAACACCATATATTTT

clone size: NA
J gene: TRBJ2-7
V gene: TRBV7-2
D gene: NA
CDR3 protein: CASSRGTEQYF
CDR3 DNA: TGTGCCAGCAGCCGGGGGACCGAGCAGTACTTC

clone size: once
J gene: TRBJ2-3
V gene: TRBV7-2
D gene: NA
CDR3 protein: CASSPNPTSTDTQYF
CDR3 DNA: TGTGCCAGCAGCCCAAACCCGACTAGCACAGATACGCAGTATTTT

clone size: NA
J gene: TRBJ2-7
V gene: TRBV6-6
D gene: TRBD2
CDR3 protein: CASRLGGGRSDEQYF
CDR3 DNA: TGTGCCAGCAGATTGGGCGGGGGTAGGAGCGACGAGCAGTACTTC

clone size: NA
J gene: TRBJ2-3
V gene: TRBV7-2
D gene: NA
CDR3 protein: CASSFLGRTDTQYF
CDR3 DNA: TGTGCCAGCAGCTTTCTGGGCCGCACAGATACGCAGTATTTT

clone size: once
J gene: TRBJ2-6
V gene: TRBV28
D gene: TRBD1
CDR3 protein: CASRRDRAFSGANVLTF
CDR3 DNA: TGTGCCAGCAGACGGGACAGGGCCTTCTCTGGGGCCAACGTCCTGACTTTC

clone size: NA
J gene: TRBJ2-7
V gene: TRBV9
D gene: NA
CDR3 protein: CASSVGAVASYEQYF
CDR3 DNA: TGTGCCAGCAGCGTGGGAGCGGTAGCATCCTACGAGCAGTACTTC

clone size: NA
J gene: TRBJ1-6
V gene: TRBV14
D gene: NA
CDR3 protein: CASSQDMQGRSPLHF
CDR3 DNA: TGTGCCAGCAGCCAAGATATGCAGGGGCGATCACCCCTCCACTTT

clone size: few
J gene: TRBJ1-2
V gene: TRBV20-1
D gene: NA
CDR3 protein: CSAERTIGYTF
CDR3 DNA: TGCAGTGCCGAGAGGACAATCGGCTACACCTTC

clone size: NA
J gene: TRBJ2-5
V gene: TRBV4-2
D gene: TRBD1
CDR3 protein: CASSQEFRTGTGQQQTQYF
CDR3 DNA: TGTGCCAGCAGCCAAGAGTTCAGGACAGGAACGGGCCAGCAGCAGACCCAGTACTTC

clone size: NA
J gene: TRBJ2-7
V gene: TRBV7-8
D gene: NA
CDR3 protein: CASSLDAGTREQYF
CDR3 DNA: TGTGCCAGCAGCTTAGATGCAGGGACACGGGAGCAGTACTTC

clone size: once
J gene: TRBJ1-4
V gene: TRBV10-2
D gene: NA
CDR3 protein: CATAISFNEKLFF
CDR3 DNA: TGCGCCACCGCCATCTCTTTTAATGAAAAACTGTTTTTT

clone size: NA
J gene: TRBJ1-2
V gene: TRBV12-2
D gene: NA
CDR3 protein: CASQPRGGADGYTF
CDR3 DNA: TGTGCAAGTCAGCCACGAGGGGGGGCAGATGGCTACACCTTC

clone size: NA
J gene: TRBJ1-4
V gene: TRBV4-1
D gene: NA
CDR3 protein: CASSLQDRMRDEKLFF
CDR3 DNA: TGCGCCAGCAGCCTTCAGGACCGAATGAGGGATGAAAAACTGTTTTTT

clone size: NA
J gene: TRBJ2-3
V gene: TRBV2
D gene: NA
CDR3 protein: CASSLTTDTQYF
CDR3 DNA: TGTGCCAGCAGCCTGACTACAGATACGCAGTATTTT

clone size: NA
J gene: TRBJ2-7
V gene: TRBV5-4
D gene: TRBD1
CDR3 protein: CASAGQDSYEQYF
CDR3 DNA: TGTGCCAGCGCGGGACAGGATTCTTACGAGCAGTACTTC

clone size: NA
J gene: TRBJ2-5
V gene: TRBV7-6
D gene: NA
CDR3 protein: CASSLASLQGGQETQYF
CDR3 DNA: TGTGCCAGCAGCTTAGCCTCCCTTCAGGGGGGCCAAGAGACCCAGTACTTC

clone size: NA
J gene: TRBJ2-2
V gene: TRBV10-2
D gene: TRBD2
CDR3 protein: CASMGGGTGELFF
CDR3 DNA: TGCGCCAGCATGGGGGGGGGCACCGGGGAGCTGTTTTTT

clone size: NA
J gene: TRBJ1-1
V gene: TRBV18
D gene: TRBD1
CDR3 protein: CASSQTIQGAGTEAFF
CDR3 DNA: TGTGCCAGCTCACAGACAATTCAGGGGGCGGGAACTGAAGCTTTCTTT

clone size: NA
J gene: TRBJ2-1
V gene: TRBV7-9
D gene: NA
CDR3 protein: CASSSSLLTVPFF
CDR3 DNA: TGTGCCAGCAGCTCCAGTCTGTTAACGGTCCCGTTCTTC

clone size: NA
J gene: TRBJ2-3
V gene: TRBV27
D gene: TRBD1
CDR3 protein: CASSPRVPGQGRGDTQYF
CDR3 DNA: TGTGCCAGCAGTCCACGAGTACCGGGACAGGGACGGGGGGATACGCAGTATTTT

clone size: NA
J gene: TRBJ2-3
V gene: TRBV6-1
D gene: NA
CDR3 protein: CASSMSLTTDTQYF
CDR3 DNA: TGTGCCAGCTCCATGAGCCTAACCACAGATACGCAGTATTTT

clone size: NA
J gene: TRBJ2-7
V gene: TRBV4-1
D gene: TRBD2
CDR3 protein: CASSQEGQRGFVYEQYF
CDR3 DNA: TGCGCCAGCAGCCAAGAAGGTCAGCGGGGGTTCGTCTACGAGCAGTACTTC

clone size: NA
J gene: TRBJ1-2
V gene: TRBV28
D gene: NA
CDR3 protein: CASSLIQGYGYTF
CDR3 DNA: TGTGCCAGCAGTTTGATTCAGGGTTATGGCTACACCTTC

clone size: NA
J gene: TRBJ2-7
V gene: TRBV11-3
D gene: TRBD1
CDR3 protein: CASSPGTGGKEQYF
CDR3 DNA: TGTGCCAGCAGCCCCGGGACAGGGGGCAAGGAGCAGTACTTC

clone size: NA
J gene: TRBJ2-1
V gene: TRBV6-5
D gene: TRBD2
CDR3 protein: CASSYLGLADEQFF
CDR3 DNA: TGTGCCAGCAGTTACTTGGGACTAGCTGATGAGCAGTTCTTC

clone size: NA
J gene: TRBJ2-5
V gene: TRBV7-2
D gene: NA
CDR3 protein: CASSFSLSQYF
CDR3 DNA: TGTGCCAGCAGCTTTAGCTTATCCCAGTACTTC

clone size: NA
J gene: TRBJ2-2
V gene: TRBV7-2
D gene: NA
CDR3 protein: CASSPYIGELFF
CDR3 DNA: TGTGCCAGCAGCCCATATATCGGGGAGCTGTTTTTT

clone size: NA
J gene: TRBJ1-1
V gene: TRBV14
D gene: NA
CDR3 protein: CASSQARGAGTEAFF
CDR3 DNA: TGTGCCAGCAGCCAAGCTAGGGGCGCGGGCACTGAAGCTTTCTTT